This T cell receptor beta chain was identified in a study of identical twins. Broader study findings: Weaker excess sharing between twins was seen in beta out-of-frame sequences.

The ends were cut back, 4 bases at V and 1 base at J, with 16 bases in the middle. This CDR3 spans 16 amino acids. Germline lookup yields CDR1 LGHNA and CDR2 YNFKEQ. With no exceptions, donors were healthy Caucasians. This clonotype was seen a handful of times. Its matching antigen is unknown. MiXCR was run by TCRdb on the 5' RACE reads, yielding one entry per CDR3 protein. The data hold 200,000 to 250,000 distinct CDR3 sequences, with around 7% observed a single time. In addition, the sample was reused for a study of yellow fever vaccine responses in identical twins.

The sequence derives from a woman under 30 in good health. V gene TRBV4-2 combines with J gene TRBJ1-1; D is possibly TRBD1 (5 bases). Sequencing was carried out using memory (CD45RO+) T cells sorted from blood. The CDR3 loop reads CASSPKPGTGNTEAFF. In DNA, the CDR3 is TGTGCCAGCAGCCCTAAACCAGGCACAGGGAACACTGAAGCTTTCTTT.